Presented here are 3 T cell receptor beta chains from one specimen sequenced in a study of blood T cell repertoires in COVID-19. Here immunoSEQ multiplex PCR was the method, and the copy in TCRdb shows in-frame clones only, minus some. Of some 240,000 clones detected, more than 75% appear once; the ten largest clones hold 5.2%. Material for sequencing was peripheral blood. These receptors all come from a woman in her seventies with COVID-19, enrolled during active disease.

This chain links TRBV28 with TRBJ1-5; possibly TRBD1 for D (5 bases). The CDR3 has 11 amino acids. CDR1 MDHEN and CDR2 SYDVKM come from the germline V gene. Trimming removed 6 bases at V and 13 bases at J, with 13 bases between. The CDR3 DNA reads TGTGCCAGCAGCTCCCGGAGGGGTCAGCATTTT. Protein sequence: CASSSRRGQHF.

The V and J genes are TRBV28 and TRBJ2-7; D is unresolved. Trimming stripped 6 bases from V and 2 bases from J, with 5 bases between. CDR3 length equals 11 residues. CDR1 is MDHEN, CDR2 SYDVKM, per germline. The CDR3 loop is CASSPAYEQYF. Written as DNA, the CDR3 is TGTGCCAGCAGCCCGGCCTACGAGCAGTACTTC.

The V gene is TRBV18, the J gene TRBJ1-1; D is ambiguous. Germline V gene sequence: CDR1 KGHSH, CDR2 LQKENI. This CDR3 has 13 amino acids. Trimming removed 3 bases from V and 2 bases from J, with 7 bases in between. The CDR3 nucleotides read TGTGCCAGCTCACCGGGCATTAACACTGAAGCTTTCTTT. Its protein is CASSPGINTEAFF.